The 6 T cell receptor beta chains below were found in one sample sequenced in a study of long-term antiretroviral therapy in people with HIV. Samples were assayed with immunoSEQ v3.0 at survey level. Repertoires were generated with immunoSEQ multiplex PCR, while TCRdb's copy carries only in-frame clones and drops some. Of 25,000 to 30,000 clones in the sample, roughly 80% are singletons; the top ten hold approximately 8.3%. The input for sequencing was unsorted PBMCs, taken 3 years after starting antiretroviral therapy. These receptors were collected from a middle-aged man with HIV.

V usage is TRBV4-3 and J usage is TRBJ2-7; 10 bases agree with TRBD2. V trimming: 0 bases; J trimming: 2 bases; junction bases outside the gene matches: 4. The germline V gene has CDR1 LGHNA and CDR2 YSLEER. The CDR3 runs 16 residues. As DNA, the CDR3 is TGCGCCAGCAGCCAAGATTTGACTAGCGGGCCCTACGAGCAGTACTTC. Encoded protein: CASSQDLTSGPYEQYF.

This chain joins TRBV6-5 and TRBJ1-2, with TRBD1 matching 8 bases. Germline lookup yields CDR1 MNHEY and CDR2 SVGAGI. This CDR3 is 14 amino acids long. Trimming took 4 bases from V and 6 from J; bases not matched to a gene: 7. CDR3 nucleotides: TGTGCCAGCAGTTCCCAGGGGGCGATAAATGGCTACACCTTC. This codes for CASSSQGAINGYTF.

The J gene is TRBJ2-7, the V gene TRBV6-6, with unresolved D. The CDR3 spans 12 residues. The ends were cut back, 2 bases at V and 3 bases at J, with 5 bases in the middle. In germline, CDR1 is MNHNY, CDR2 SVGAGI (reference sequence). The CDR3 protein is CASSYVGYEQYF. As DNA, the CDR3 is TGTGCCAGCAGTTACGTAGGCTACGAGCAGTACTTC.

J is TRBJ2-2 and V is TRBV12-5; D is possibly TRBD2 (6 bases). CDR3 length: 12 amino acids. The V gene lost 6 bases and the J gene lost 6 bases, with 8 bases spanning the gap. Germline lookup yields CDR1 LGHNT and CDR2 FRNRAP. DNA of the CDR3: TGTGCTAGTGGGGGAGGATCCGGGGAGCTGTTTTTT. Amino acid sequence: CASGGGSGELFF.

V gene TRBV6-1 combines with J gene TRBJ2-2, with D tentatively TRBD1 or TRBD2 (6 bases each). The CDR3 runs to 15 residues. V was pared by 8 bases and J by 2 bases, with 15 bases between. CDR1 and CDR2 from the germline V gene are MNHNS and SASEGT. This CDR3 reads CASPRGGPNTGELFF. Here the CDR3 DNA reads TGTGCCAGCCCCCGAGGGGGGCCCAACACCGGGGAGCTGTTTTTT.

The genes are TRBV18 and TRBJ2-3; 10 positions agree with TRBD2. CDR3 length: 21 amino acids. CDR1 is KGHSH and CDR2 is LQKENI in the germline V gene. With 0 bases clipped from V and 4 bases from J, the junction kept 19 bases outside the gene matches. CDR3 loop: CASSPPNPPQRGGRGADTQYF. The CDR3, as DNA: TGTGCCAGCTCACCACCGAATCCCCCCCAGCGGGGGGGCCGTGGAGCAGATACGCAGTATTTT.